A single sample gave rise to the 2 T cell receptor beta chains below, sequenced in a study of T cells in Graves' hyperthyroidism and ophthalmopathy. From RNA transcripts, TCR beta CDR3 regions were amplified. During a first-round RT-PCR of the TCR CDR3, the HTBI primer set was used. From the multiplex PCR reads, TCRdb called clonotypes with MiXCR, one entry per CDR3 protein. Of 300,000 to 350,000 distinct CDR3 sequences in the sample, about 20% were seen once. Sequencing was performed on blood. The receptors come from a woman in her forties or fifties with Graves' hyperthyroidism.

Only a few counts were recorded for this clonotype. The conserved phenylalanine or tryptophan normally closing the CDR3 is absent here, so this likely arose from a read error. The CDR3 DNA reads TGTGCCAGCAGCGTAGCCACAGGGGTCTCCTACGAGCAGTACTCC. Translation: CASSVATGVSYEQYS. The J gene is TRBJ2-7, the V gene TRBV9; TRBD1 matches at 7 bases. CDR1 is SGDLS, CDR2 YYNGEE, per germline. CDR3 length: 15 amino acids. Trimming removed 0 bases from V and 0 bases from J; junction bases left unmatched: 3.

V is TRBV2 and J is TRBJ2-2, with D possibly matching TRBD2 (6 bases). Germline CDR1 reads SNHLY; CDR2 reads FYNNEI. Between the trimmed V and J ends, which lost 6 bases and 2 bases, there was a span of 13 bases. The CDR3 spans 15 residues. CDR3 in amino acids: CASSRLEVNTGELFF. The CDR3 bases are TGTGCCAGCAGCCGACTAGAAGTAAACACCGGGGAGCTGTTTTTT. Full variable domain (outside the CDR3, taken from reference TRBV2 and TRBJ2-2): EPEVTQTPSHQVTQMGQEVILRCVPISNHLYFYWYRQILGQKVEFLVSFYNNEISEKSEIFDDQFSVERPDGSNFTLKIRSTKLEDSAMYFCASSRLEVNTGELFFGEGSRLTVL.